Presented here are 22 T cell receptor beta chains from one specimen sequenced in a study of T cell repertoires in cytomegalovirus infection. MiXCR, applied by TCRdb to the reads, yields one record per CDR3 protein. Of 200,000 to 250,000 distinct CDR3 sequences listed, roughly 22% are singletons. Sequenced input: CD8+ T cells from PBMCs. The receptor set was obtained from a human donor in good health (CMV status not recorded). Some clones in this sample may be carry-over from other donors' samples.

The sample holds many counts of this clonotype. The V and J genes are TRBV28 and TRBJ1-2; D is ambiguous. CDR1 is MDHEN, CDR2 SYDVKM, per germline. The V end lost 6 bases, the J end lost 2 bases, and 4 bases lay between the germline ends. This CDR3 has 11 residues. The DNA of the CDR3 is TGTGCCAGCAGCTCAAACTATGGCTACACCTTC. It specifies CASSSNYGYTF.

The sample holds many counts of this clonotype. V and J are TRBV7-2 and TRBJ1-2; unclear D gene. Per the germline V gene, CDR1 is SGHTA and CDR2 is FQGNSA. The V gene lost 4 bases and the J gene lost 6 bases, with 9 bases spanning the gap. The CDR3 has 12 residues. CDR3 amino acids: CASSSRTHGYTF. Written as DNA, the CDR3 is TGTGCCAGCAGCTCGCGGACTCATGGCTACACCTTC.

This clonotype has more than one count but fewer than ten. The chain joins TRBV11-2 to TRBJ2-2; unclear D gene. V was pared by 5 bases and J by 4 bases, with 20 bases between. Germline assignment: CDR1 SGHAT and CDR2 FQNNGV. CDR3 length: 17 amino acids. In DNA form, the CDR3 reads TGTGCCAGCAGCCTCCTGGCCCGTAATCCTGTCACCGGGGAGCTGTTTTTT. Its protein is CASSLLARNPVTGELFF.

With regard to this clonotype: One end of the junction varies from germline; a read error may be responsible. The chain combines TRBV12-3 or TRBV12-4 with TRBJ2-7; 8 positions agree with TRBD1. This CDR3 has 15 residues. The CDR3 coding sequence is TGTGCCAGCATTTTAGGGACAGGTTTCTCCTACGAGCAGTACTTC. Amino acids: CASILGTGFSYEQYF.

The chain recombines TRBV28 with TRBJ2-3; 7 nucleotides align to TRBD1. Germline V gives CDR1 MDHEN, CDR2 SYDVKM. This CDR3 is built from 13 residues. V was pared by 5 bases and J by 4 bases, with 3 bases of the junction left unmatched. The CDR3 DNA sequence: TGTGCCAGCAGTACCACAGGGGCAGATACGCAGTATTTT. Encoded protein: CASSTTGADTQYF.

As concerns this clonotype: Germline and junction disagree at one end, which may indicate a read error. The chain has TRBV23-1 and TRBJ2-3, with D hard to call. TRBV23-1 is sorted into the ORF group, with uncertain function. The CDR3 length is 14 residues. The CDR3 reads CTSSLRCSTDTQYF. In nucleotides, the CDR3 is TGCACCAGCAGTCTCCGTTGCAGCACAGATACGCAGTATTTT.

On this clonotype itself: Given a much more abundant clone one base away, this may be a read error. The rearrangement joins TRBV6-8 to TRBJ1-5; a possible D gene is TRBD1 (5 bases). The CDR3 covers 12 residues. Germline V CDR1 and CDR2: MNHGY, SAAAGT. CDR3 sequence: CTSSGGNQPQHF. The CDR3 DNA is TGTACCAGCTCGGGGGGGAACCAGCCCCAGCATTTT.

The chain uses TRBV12-5 and TRBJ2-7; the D is unclear. This CDR3 spans 16 amino acids. The V gene lost 4 bases and the J gene lost 1 base, with 17 bases spanning the gap. Germline V gives CDR1 LGHNT, CDR2 FRNRAP. The CDR3 loop is CASGSPGIVHSYEQYF. The CDR3 DNA sequence: TGTGCTAGTGGTTCTCCGGGCATCGTTCATTCCTACGAGCAGTACTTC.

This clonotype has just a few counts. The chain has TRBV13 and TRBJ2-3, with unresolved D. Trimming took off 0 bases at V and 9 bases at J, with 16 bases between the two ends. Looked up from germline, CDR1 is PRHDT and CDR2 is FYEKMQ (reference sequence). There are 15 residues in the CDR3. The CDR3 DNA reads TGTGCCAGCAGCTTAGGCCTAGGTCCCAAGGAGACGCAGTATTTT. Its translation: CASSLGLGPKETQYF. Looking up the rest from reference TRBV13 and TRBJ2-3 gives the full variable domain: AAGVIQSPRHLIKEKRETATLKCYPIPRHDTVYWYQQGPGQDPQFLISFYEKMQSDKGSIPDRFSAQQFSDYHSELNMSSLELGDSALYFCASSLGLGPKETQYFGPGTRLTVL.

This clonotype was recorded many times. V gene TRBV7-2 combines with J gene TRBJ2-3; 7 nucleotides line up with TRBD1. This CDR3 comprises 21 residues. Germline V lookup: CDR1 SGHTA, CDR2 FQGNSA. Trimming cost V 2 bases and J 5 bases; bases outside gene matches: 25. Written as DNA, the CDR3 is TGTGCCAGCAGCTTACAGACGATAGGGATTGTACAGGGGCAAGGGGTAGATACGCAGTATTTT. Amino acid sequence: CASSLQTIGIVQGQGVDTQYF.

In the case of this clonotype: A much bigger clone sits one base away, suggesting this may be a read error. V gene TRBV7-8 combines with J gene TRBJ1-2; no definite D call. CDR3 size: 12 residues. Germline V gives CDR1 SGHVS, CDR2 FQNEAQ. CDR3 in amino acids: CARSLDMVGYTF. The DNA of the CDR3 is TGTGCCAGAAGCTTAGATATGGTTGGCTACACCTTC.

The gene calls are TRBV2 and TRBJ2-5; 9 bases map to TRBD2. Germline CDR1 SNHLY, CDR2 FYNNEI. The CDR3 has 17 residues. V dropped 4 bases and J dropped 3; count of bases not matched to a gene: 12. The CDR3 is CASSVNVLAGKKETQYF. CDR3 coding DNA: TGTGCCAGCAGTGTTAATGTGCTAGCGGGGAAAAAAGAGACCCAGTACTTC.

In its sample, this clonotype was seen a few times. V is TRBV10-3 and J is TRBJ2-5; D remains unclear. Per the germline V gene, CDR1 is ENHRY and CDR2 is SYGVKD. CDR3 length equals 15 residues. V was clipped by 2 bases and J by 5 bases, with 15 bases between them. The DNA for the CDR3 is TGTGCCATCAGTGAGGTCGGGCCGGACGGGGAGACCCAGTACTTC. Translation: CAISEVGPDGETQYF.

CDR3 protein: CASRGDSPLHF. The CDR3 coding sequence is TGTGCCAGCAGAGGGGATTCACCCCTCCACTTT. V and J are TRBV7-6 and TRBJ1-6, with a possible D match to TRBD1 (5 bases). In germline, CDR1 is SGHVS, CDR2 FNYEAQ. V lost 6 bases, J lost 8 bases, and 5 bases lay in between. The CDR3 loop spans 11 amino acids.

The chain employs TRBV11-2 and TRBJ2-1; maybe TRBD1 (5 bases). CDR3 length: 12 residues. CDR1 and CDR2 (germline): SGHAT, FQNNGV. Trimming removed 1 base from V and 14 bases from J, with 12 bases in between. The CDR3 here is CASSLGAGQKFF. The CDR3 coding sequence is TGTGCCAGCAGCTTAGGGGCAGGGCAGAAGTTCTTC. Together with reference TRBV11-2 and TRBJ2-1, the CDR3 gives the full variable domain: EAGVAQSPRYKIIEKRQSVAFWCNPISGHATLYWYQQILGQGPKLLIQFQNNGVVDDSQLPKDRFSAERLKGVDSTLKIQPAKLEDSAVYLCASSLGAGQKFFGPGTRLTVL.

The gene calls are TRBV4-1 and TRBJ2-1; 7 positions match TRBD1. V lost 0 bases, J lost 6 bases, and 2 bases stayed unmatched. Germline V gene data show CDR1 as MGHRA and CDR2 as YSYEKL. This CDR3 is built from 14 residues. Here the CDR3 reads CASSQDRDSNEQFF. As DNA, the CDR3 is TGCGCCAGCAGCCAAGATCGGGACAGCAATGAGCAGTTCTTC.

The chain recombines TRBV5-1 with TRBJ2-5, with 7 bases matching TRBD1. The CDR3 totals 16 residues. Germline lookup yields CDR1 SGHRS and CDR2 YFSETQ. J gave up 3 bases and V 3 bases, and 11 bases lay outside the gene matches. CDR3: CASSSIRDSLKETQYF. As DNA, the CDR3 is TGCGCCAGCAGCTCGATCCGGGACAGCCTCAAAGAGACCCAGTACTTC.

V and J are TRBV29-1 and TRBJ2-1; no clear D gene. In germline, CDR1 is SQVTM, CDR2 ANQGSEA. V lost 1 base, J lost 8 bases, and 3 bases lay in between. The CDR3 covers 10 residues. The CDR3 is CSVEADEQFF. The CDR3 DNA follows: TGCAGCGTTGAAGCGGATGAGCAGTTCTTC.

The rearrangement joins TRBV4-1 to TRBJ2-2, with D perhaps TRBD2 (5 bases). Trimming left V 0 bases short and J 0 bases short, with 11 bases between. There are 17 residues in the CDR3. Germline lookup yields CDR1 MGHRA and CDR2 YSYEKL. CDR3 in DNA: TGCGCCAGCAGCCAAGATTCGGAGCGGCCGAACACCGGGGAGCTGTTTTTT. This gives the protein CASSQDSERPNTGELFF.

This clonotype was recorded many times. The chain recombines TRBV4-1 with TRBJ2-2; D is perhaps TRBD1 or TRBD2 (6 bases each). The CDR3 spans 15 residues. The ends were cut back, 0 bases at V and 6 bases at J, with 11 bases in the middle. The germline V gene encodes CDR1 MGHRA and CDR2 YSYEKL. This CDR3 reads CASSQDWRGSGELFF. The DNA of the CDR3 is TGCGCCAGCAGCCAAGATTGGAGGGGGTCCGGGGAGCTGTTTTTT.

The CDR3 nucleotides are TGTGCCAGTAGTATAGATCTTCGGACAGAGGCTGGCTACACCTTC. It yields the protein CASSIDLRTEAGYTF. The V gene is TRBV19, the J gene TRBJ1-2, with D possibly being TRBD1 (6 bases). Germline assignment: CDR1 LNHDA and CDR2 SQIVND (reference sequence). The V end was cut by 0 bases, the J end by 7 bases, with 15 bases between. This CDR3 has 15 amino acids.

The J gene is TRBJ2-7, the V gene TRBV6-5; TRBD1 aligns across 8 bases. V lost 6 bases, J lost 4 bases, and 11 bases stayed unmatched. The CDR3 spans 15 residues. From germline, CDR1 is MNHEY and CDR2 SVGAGI. CDR3 protein: CASRQPGQEPYEQYF. The CDR3 region has the DNA TGTGCCAGCAGACAACCGGGACAGGAGCCATACGAGCAGTACTTC.